This T cell receptor beta chain was sequenced in a study of siplizumab effects on memory and regulatory T cells. Whole-study findings and limits: Naive T cells seemed more diverse than memory cells; they also seemed major alloresponse contributors. Many proliferating CD4+ or CD8+ clones remained unclassified. Roughly 75-97% of them could not be assigned either a naive or a memory phenotype.

Each sample contributed roughly 100,000 TCR templates to the assay. Measured with immunoSEQ multiplex PCR; TCRdb has only the in-frame clones, and not every one. The sample has 56,000 or so clones, just over 95% seen once. Among three donor pairs, the unstimulated naive, memory, effector memory and TEMRA subsets underwent sequencing. On this clone: Its cognate antigen is unknown.

The receptor's source is a human donor in good health. Sequencing input: naive CD8+ T cells sorted from blood.

CDR3 sequence: CASSVGDRGRAEAFF. CDR3 bases: TGTGCCAGCAGCGTGGGGGACAGGGGGCGGGCAGAAGCTTTCTTT. This chain links TRBV9 with TRBJ1-1, with 12 bases that match TRBD1. Germline V CDR1 and CDR2: SGDLS, YYNGEE. Germline trimming cut 2 bases from V and 8 bases from J; bases unmatched to any gene: 7. This CDR3 spans 15 amino acids.